These 14 T cell receptor beta chains were sequenced from one sample in a study of cytomegalovirus exposure and HLA in healthy donors. 13 Jbeta primers and 60 Vbeta primers were used for the PCR. TCRdb keeps only in-frame clones here, not all; method: immunoSEQ multiplex PCR. The sample contains 100,000 to 120,000 clones, over 70% of which appear only once. What was sequenced was PBMCs. These receptors originate from a male donor in good health and CMV-seronegative.

The J gene is TRBJ1-5, the V gene TRBV2; TRBD1 matches at 7 bases. Per the germline V gene, CDR1 is SNHLY and CDR2 is FYNNEI. The CDR3 is 16 amino acids. Trimming at V came to 4 bases and at J to 0 bases, leaving 6 bases not matched to a gene. Here the CDR3 DNA reads TGTGCCAGCAGTGTAGGGACAGACTATAGCAATCAGCCCCAGCATTTT. It yields the protein CASSVGTDYSNQPQHF.

The chain employs TRBV10-3 and TRBJ2-5; D perhaps matches TRBD2 (5 bases). The length of the CDR3 is 13 residues. V was trimmed by 4 bases and J by 1 base, leaving 7 bases between them. Per the germline V gene, CDR1 is ENHRY and CDR2 is SYGVKD. In DNA form, the CDR3 reads TGTGCCATCAGTGTGGGGAGCCAAGAGACCCAGTACTTC. This sequence encodes CAISVGSQETQYF.

This sequence joins TRBV5-1 and TRBJ2-3; the match to TRBD2 covers 7 bases. V was clipped by 0 bases and J by 4 bases; unmatched bases: 14. The CDR3 spans 18 residues. Germline V gene sequence: CDR1 SGHRS, CDR2 YFSETQ. The CDR3, as DNA: TGCGCCAGCAGCTTGGATCGGGCCGGGGCGGGGGTTTCAGATACGCAGTATTTT. It yields the protein CASSLDRAGAGVSDTQYF.

The rearrangement uses TRBV28 and TRBJ1-2; D gene ambiguous. Germline loops: CDR1 MDHEN, CDR2 SYDVKM. CDR3 length: 13 residues. The V end lost 6 bases, the J end lost 5 bases, and 13 bases lay between the germline ends. CDR3 region: CASSSRSGYGYTF. Here the CDR3 DNA reads TGTGCCAGCAGCTCCCGCTCGGGGTATGGCTACACCTTC.

The chain has TRBV28 and TRBJ1-1, with D unresolved. There are 14 residues in the CDR3. The V and J ends lost 2 bases and 1 base respectively, with 8 bases between them. The germline V gene has CDR1 MDHEN and CDR2 SYDVKM. The CDR3 region has the DNA TGTGCCAGCAGTTTAGAGGGCCGGAACACTGAAGCTTTCTTT. Amino acid sequence: CASSLEGRNTEAFF.

This clone occurred a few times. The chain has TRBV5-6 and TRBJ2-6, with 8 bases identical to TRBD1. This CDR3 region has 16 residues. The J segment lost 13 bases and the V segment lost 2 bases, leaving 14 bases of the junction unmatched. Germline V gene sequence: CDR1 SGHDT, CDR2 YYEEEE. The CDR3 is CASSLGRQGALSVLTF. DNA for the CDR3: TGTGCCAGCAGCTTAGGTCGCCAGGGGGCCCTATCAGTCCTGACTTTC. The complete variable domain, with remaining parts taken from reference TRBV5-6 and TRBJ2-6, reads DAGVTQSPTHLIKTRGQQVTLRCSPKSGHDTVSWYQQALGQGPQFIFQYYEEEERQRGNFPDRFSGHQFPNYSSELNVNALLLGDSALYLCASSLGRQGALSVLTFGAGSRLTVL.

The chain couples TRBV28 to TRBJ1-1; D ambiguous. Trimming stripped 10 bases from V and 12 bases from J, with 18 bases between. Germline lookup yields CDR1 MDHEN and CDR2 SYDVKM. CDR3 length equals 11 residues. CDR3 protein: CATRSLRSSFF. CDR3 nucleotide sequence: TGTGCCACCCGATCCCTCCGTAGCTCTTTCTTT.

The chain combines TRBV27 with TRBJ2-3; tentatively, D is TRBD1 (6 bases). The CDR3 length is 15 residues. Germline loops: CDR1 MNHEY, CDR2 SMNVEV (reference sequence). With 2 bases removed from V and 4 bases from J, the gap between germline ends came to 13 bases. CDR3: CASSLTAGVADTQYF. The CDR3 DNA reads as TGTGCCAGCAGTTTAACGGCAGGGGTGGCAGATACGCAGTATTTT.

This chain links TRBV25-1 with TRBJ1-2; D gene ambiguous. Deletions cut 5 bases from V and 6 bases from J, with 16 bases between. CDR1 is MGHDK, CDR2 SYGVNS, per germline. The CDR3 consists of 14 residues. CDR3 amino acids: CASSKSSKPDGYTF. CDR3 DNA sequence: TGTGCCAGCAGTAAGTCCTCGAAGCCCGATGGCTACACCTTC.

The J gene is TRBJ1-5, the V gene TRBV19, with 12 bases fitting TRBD1. There are 15 residues in the CDR3. J lost 11 bases, V lost 2 bases, and 7 bases had no gene match. Germline V gene data show CDR1 as LNHDA and CDR2 as SQIVND (reference sequence). This CDR3 is CASSISGTGGIAQHF. The CDR3 region has the DNA TGTGCCAGTAGTATATCCGGGACAGGGGGCATAGCCCAGCATTTT.

The CDR3, as DNA: TGCGCCAGCACCTCCGGGACTAGCGGGAGTGTCTGGAACACCGGGGAGCTGTTTTTT. This gives the protein CASTSGTSGSVWNTGELFF. The V gene is TRBV10-2, the J gene TRBJ2-2, with 14 bases matching TRBD2. The CDR3 has 19 amino acids. The junction had 11 bases not matched to a gene; V was cut back by 7 bases and J by 1 base. The V gene's germline CDR1 is WSHSY and CDR2 SAAADI.

The chain employs TRBV6-1 and TRBJ2-7, with TRBD2 matching over 10 bases. Germline-derived CDR1 and CDR2 are MNHNS and SASEGT. CDR3 length equals 14 residues. V lost 7 bases, J lost 2 bases, and 5 bases stayed unmatched. In DNA, the CDR3 is TGTGCCAGCACTCGGACTAGCGGCGCCTACGAGCAGTACTTC. Translated: CASTRTSGAYEQYF.

The gene calls are TRBV7-9 and TRBJ2-7, with 10 bases that match TRBD1. The CDR3 runs to 17 residues. V dropped 2 bases and J dropped 3; count of bases not matched to a gene: 10. Germline V gene sequence: CDR1 SEHNR, CDR2 FQNEAQ (reference sequence). CDR3 in amino acids: CASSLPFSGQGNYEQYF. For the CDR3, the DNA is TGTGCCAGCAGCTTACCTTTTTCGGGACAGGGGAACTACGAGCAGTACTTC.

The V and J genes are TRBV30 and TRBJ2-7; possible D gene TRBD1, 7 bases. In germline, CDR1 is GTSNPN, CDR2 SVGIG (reference sequence). This CDR3 comprises 16 residues. V was clipped by 7 bases and J by 0 bases, with 22 bases between them. This CDR3 reads CASQWVEGASSYEQYF. The CDR3 bases are TGTGCCTCCCAGTGGGTGGAGGGGGCGAGCTCCTACGAGCAGTACTTC.